These 22 T cell receptor beta chains came from one sample sequenced in a study of cytomegalovirus exposure and HLA in healthy donors. Repertoires were generated with immunoSEQ multiplex PCR, while TCRdb's copy carries only in-frame clones and drops some. The sample includes more than 65,000 clones, about 95% of them seen just once. The sample was PBMCs. These receptors all come from a young woman in good health and CMV-seronegative.

The chain links TRBV5-8 to TRBJ2-4; a weak D match, TRBD1 (5 bases). There are 14 residues in the CDR3. Trimming shortened V by 6 bases and J by 6 bases, and 16 bases separated the two germline ends. Germline CDR1 and CDR2: SGHTS and YDEGEE. The CDR3 here is CASTSDSFGNIQYF. The CDR3 nucleotides read TGTGCCAGCACCTCCGACAGTTTTGGAAACATTCAGTACTTC.

The chain carries TRBV29-1 and TRBJ2-7, with no clear D. V lost 0 bases and J lost 2, with 11 bases in between. Looked up from germline, CDR1 is SQVTM and CDR2 is ANQGSEA. The CDR3 is made up of 14 amino acids. The CDR3 sequence: CSVEDWASPYEQYF. The CDR3 DNA reads TGCAGCGTTGAAGATTGGGCCAGTCCCTACGAGCAGTACTTC.

The V and J genes are TRBV14 and TRBJ1-1; D perhaps matches TRBD1 (5 bases). Trimming cost V 5 bases and J 4 bases, with 20 bases left between them. Germline CDR1 and CDR2: SGHDN and FVKESK. CDR3 size: 16 residues. CDR3 amino acids: CASSYWAGRQGTEAFF. CDR3 in DNA: TGTGCCAGCAGCTACTGGGCCGGGCGGCAGGGCACTGAAGCTTTCTTT.

The genes are TRBV15 and TRBJ2-7; a possible D gene is TRBD1 (5 bases). This CDR3 spans 13 amino acids. The V gene lost 1 base and the J gene lost 3 bases, with 7 bases spanning the gap. CDR1 LNHNV and CDR2 YYDKDF come from the germline V gene (reference sequence). The CDR3 DNA follows: TGTGCCACCAGCAGAGCTACAGGCTACGAGCAGTACTTC. Translating it yields CATSRATGYEQYF.

The chain joins TRBV27 to TRBJ2-7; unclear D gene. The CDR3 contains 13 residues. Trimming took off 3 bases at V and 1 base at J, with 7 bases between the two ends. Germline V gene data show CDR1 as MNHEY and CDR2 as SMNVEV (reference sequence). This chain's CDR3 is CASSFVQSYEQYF. Here the CDR3 DNA reads TGTGCCAGCAGTTTTGTTCAGTCCTACGAGCAGTACTTC.

This clone was counted between two and nine times. The V and J genes are TRBV9 and TRBJ1-2, with D uncertain. The CDR3 spans 15 residues. Germline V CDR1 and CDR2: SGDLS, YYNGEE. The ends were cut back, 3 bases at V and 0 bases at J, with 12 bases in the middle. CDR3 region: CASSAPPLTNYGYTF. The CDR3 DNA is TGTGCCAGCAGCGCCCCTCCCCTTACTAACTATGGCTACACCTTC.

The chain joins TRBV10-3 to TRBJ2-7, with 7 nucleotides matching TRBD1. Germline V lookup: CDR1 ENHRY, CDR2 SYGVKD. V dropped 6 bases and J dropped 4; count of bases not matched to a gene: 9. The CDR3 sequence is 14 residues long. In nucleotides, the CDR3 is TGTGCCATCAGGACGGGGACAGCCCTATACGAGCAGTACTTC. This encodes CAIRTGTALYEQYF.

The chain employs TRBV7-8 and TRBJ1-1; unclear D gene. Germline assignment: CDR1 SGHVS and CDR2 FQNEAQ. The CDR3 runs to 11 residues. Trimming shortened V by 5 bases and J by 3 bases, and 4 bases separated the two germline ends. The DNA for the CDR3 is TGTGCCAGCAGCCAGGACACTGAAGCTTTCTTT. This encodes CASSQDTEAFF. Based on the CDR3 plus reference TRBV7-8 and TRBJ1-1, the full variable domain is GAGVSQSPRYKVAKRGQDVALRCDPISGHVSLFWYQQALGQGPEFLTYFQNEAQLDKSGLPSDRFFAERPEGSVSTLKIQRTQQEDSAVYLCASSQDTEAFFGQGTRLTVV.

The chain carries TRBV10-3 and TRBJ2-3, with 7 bases fitting TRBD2. The CDR3 is made up of 16 amino acids. The junction had 11 bases not matched to a gene; V was cut back by 8 bases and J by 0 bases. Germline CDR1 is ENHRY and CDR2 is SYGVKD. The CDR3 nucleotides read TGTGCCATCGGGCTAGCGGACTCTTTTAGCACAGATACGCAGTATTTT. As protein: CAIGLADSFSTDTQYF.

The CDR3: CASSNVFIPKGGQGKPYSNQPQHF. CDR3 in DNA: TGCGCCAGCAGTAACGTGTTTATACCAAAGGGGGGACAGGGAAAACCTTATAGCAATCAGCCCCAGCATTTT. V is TRBV5-1 and J is TRBJ1-5, with TRBD1 identical over 9 bases. This CDR3 has 24 residues. Germline-derived CDR1 and CDR2 are SGHRS and YFSETQ. V dropped 5 bases and J dropped 0; count of bases not matched to a gene: 30.

The rearrangement joins TRBV2 to TRBJ2-3, with 15 bases identical to TRBD2. Per germline, CDR1 SNHLY and CDR2 FYNNEI. Germline trimming cut 0 bases from V and 2 bases from J; bases unmatched to any gene: 3. The CDR3 contains 18 residues. The CDR3 DNA reads TGTGCCAGCAGTGAAGCAGGACTAGCGGGAGGGGTCACAGATACGCAGTATTTT. It specifies CASSEAGLAGGVTDTQYF.

The chain links TRBV5-1 to TRBJ1-1; possible D gene TRBD1, 5 bases. Germline lookup yields CDR1 SGHRS and CDR2 YFSETQ. The CDR3 has 18 residues. V lost 0 bases and J lost 1, with 19 bases in between. The CDR3 region has the DNA TGCGCCAGCAGCTTGGGGCTTGGGGCGGGGATCGGGAACACTGAAGCTTTCTTT. This codes for CASSLGLGAGIGNTEAFF.

The rearrangement joins TRBV28 to TRBJ1-1; D is unclear. V dropped 6 bases and J dropped 1 base, with 15 bases sitting between them. The CDR3 has 15 amino acids. Germline V gene sequence: CDR1 MDHEN, CDR2 SYDVKM. The CDR3 DNA sequence: TGTGCCAGCAGCGGGATATTGGACTGGAACACTGAAGCTTTCTTT. Amino acid sequence: CASSGILDWNTEAFF.

The chain links TRBV2 to TRBJ2-1, with D possibly matching TRBD1 (6 bases). V gave up 5 bases and J gave up 10 bases, with 18 bases separating them. The CDR3 is 14 amino acids. Germline V gene sequence: CDR1 SNHLY, CDR2 FYNNEI. The CDR3 DNA reads as TGTGCCAGCAGTCGCCTTGAGGGGGTGAACGAGCAGTTCTTC. Translating gives CASSRLEGVNEQFF.

This sequence joins TRBV6-5 and TRBJ2-1; a weak D match, TRBD2 (6 bases). The germline CDR1 and CDR2 sequences are MNHEY and SVGAGI. This CDR3 has 14 amino acids. V lost 6 bases to trimming and J lost 5 bases, with 14 bases between them. CDR3 residues: CASRGGLTNNEQFF. The CDR3 bases are TGTGCCAGCAGGGGGGGTCTGACCAACAATGAGCAGTTCTTC.

The chain joins TRBV19 to TRBJ2-5; 8 bases align to TRBD2. The trim removed 1 base at V and 0 bases at J, leaving 1 base unmatched. The CDR3 spans 15 residues. Per germline, CDR1 LNHDA and CDR2 SQIVND (reference sequence). The CDR3 loop reads CASSIVSGDQETQYF. CDR3 in DNA: TGTGCCAGTAGTATAGTTAGCGGGGACCAAGAGACCCAGTACTTC.

The V call is TRBV11-2, the J call TRBJ2-2; D remains ambiguous. The CDR3 runs 13 residues. Germline values: CDR1 SGHAT, CDR2 FQNNGV. V was cut by 1 base and J by 6 bases, with 6 bases left in between. In DNA form, the CDR3 reads TGTGCCAGCAGCTTAGTCCGGGCCGGGGAGCTGTTTTTT. Its translation is CASSLVRAGELFF.

The genes are TRBV27 and TRBJ2-2; TRBD1 is a possible D gene (8 bases). The CDR3 contains 14 residues. Trimming shortened V by 11 bases and J by 3 bases, and 16 bases separated the two germline ends. Germline assignment: CDR1 MNHEY and CDR2 SMNVEV (reference sequence). For the CDR3, the DNA is TGTGCCGCAAGACAGGGGAGGGACACCGGGGAGCTGTTTTTT. Protein sequence: CAARQGRDTGELFF.

This chain links TRBV28 with TRBJ2-3; D is uncertain. Germline V lookup: CDR1 MDHEN, CDR2 SYDVKM. CDR3 length: 13 residues. V lost 5 bases, J lost 3 bases, and 9 bases lay in between. In DNA form, the CDR3 reads TGTGCCAGCAGTCACCCACTGACAGATACGCAGTATTTT. It translates to CASSHPLTDTQYF.

The V gene is TRBV30, the J gene TRBJ1-5, with 7 bases aligning to TRBD1. Germline lookup yields CDR1 GTSNPN and CDR2 SVGIG (reference sequence). The V and J ends lost 2 bases and 5 bases, in that order; junction bases with no gene match: 3. CDR3 length equals 13 residues. CDR3 coding DNA: TGTGCCTGGAGTCGACAGGGAGATCAGCCCCAGCATTTT. As protein: CAWSRQGDQPQHF. Combining the CDR3 with reference TRBV30 and TRBJ1-5 gives the whole variable domain SQTIHQWPATLVQPVGSPLSLECTVEGTSNPNLYWYRQAAGRGLQLLFYSVGIGQISSEVPQNLSASRPQDRQFILSSKKLLLSDSGFYLCAWSRQGDQPQHFGDGTRLSIL.

The rearrangement joins TRBV19 to TRBJ2-1, with 10 bases that match TRBD2. Trimming took 8 bases from V and 8 from J; bases not matched to a gene: 9. The germline V gene has CDR1 LNHDA and CDR2 SQIVND (reference sequence). This CDR3 has 14 residues. This chain's CDR3 is CASESGRGGDEQFF. Here the CDR3 DNA reads TGTGCCAGTGAGAGCGGGAGGGGAGGGGATGAGCAGTTCTTC.

This chain links TRBV18 with TRBJ2-7, with TRBD2 matching over 15 bases. The CDR3 has 18 amino acids. Per germline, CDR1 KGHSH and CDR2 LQKENI. With 0 bases clipped from V and 2 bases from J, the junction kept 5 bases outside the gene matches. The DNA for the CDR3 is TGTGCCAGCTCACCACCGGGACTAGCGGGAGGAGGCCCCTACGAGCAGTACTTC. Translating it yields CASSPPGLAGGGPYEQYF.